Listed here are 24 T cell receptor beta chains from one sample, sequenced in a study of T cell repertoires in cytomegalovirus infection. No antigen is known for these receptors. TCRdb fed the reads into MiXCR, producing one record per CDR3 protein. The data show about 920,000 distinct CDR3 sequences, around 31% seen once. The source material was cultured CD8+ T cells from PBMCs, sampled from culture after CMV antigen stimulation. These receptor sequences come from a human donor in good health (CMV status not recorded). Some clones in this sample may be carry-over from other donors' samples.

The sample holds one count of this clonotype. This chain connects TRBV10-3 to TRBJ1-2; 10 bases match TRBD1. Germline trimming cut 10 bases from V and 8 bases from J; bases unmatched to any gene: 10. Germline V gives CDR1 ENHRY, CDR2 SYGVKD. The CDR3 has 13 residues. CDR3 protein: CATPGQGLEGYTF. The CDR3 DNA reads as TGTGCCACCCCGGGACAGGGGTTAGAAGGCTACACCTTC.

The rearrangement joins TRBV6-1 to TRBJ2-7, with D possibly being TRBD1 (6 bases). The CDR3 loop spans 14 amino acids. V dropped 5 bases and J dropped 5 bases, with 16 bases sitting between them. The germline gives CDR1 MNHNS, CDR2 SASEGT. CDR3 in amino acids: CASSQSGQIDEQYV. DNA for the CDR3: TGTGCCAGCAGTCAGTCCGGACAGATCGACGAGCAGTACGTC.

The genes are TRBV6-5 and TRBJ2-1; 7 bases line up with TRBD1. Germline lookup yields CDR1 MNHEY and CDR2 SVGAGI. The CDR3 loop spans 13 amino acids. V dropped 6 bases and J dropped 5; count of bases not matched to a gene: 4. CDR3 bases: TGTGCCAGCAGAGCCGGGACAGACAATGAGCAGTTCTTC. Protein product: CASRAGTDNEQFF.

The V call is TRBV6-6, the J call TRBJ2-1; D gene ambiguous. CDR1 and CDR2 from the germline V gene are MNHNY and SVGAGI (reference sequence). Trimming removed 7 bases at V and 6 bases at J, with 19 bases between. The CDR3 contains 15 residues. The CDR3 nucleotides are TGTGCCAGCACTCCTATCCCGGGCCTTGGCAATGAGCAGTTCTTC. This gives the protein CASTPIPGLGNEQFF.

Only a few counts were recorded for this clonotype. V is TRBV7-9 and J is TRBJ1-2, with no clear D. The CDR3 is 11 residues long. CDR1 SEHNR and CDR2 FQNEAQ come from the germline V gene (reference sequence). Trimming pared 3 bases from V and 6 bases from J, leaving 5 bases between. The CDR3 sequence: CASSFSDGYTF. CDR3 DNA: TGTGCCAGCAGCTTTTCAGATGGCTACACCTTC.

The chain recombines TRBV5-5 with TRBJ2-1; D is uncertain. The CDR3 length is 13 residues. Germline V lookup: CDR1 SGHKS, CDR2 YYEKEE (reference sequence). V lost 0 bases, J lost 4 bases, and 5 bases lay in between. The CDR3 coding sequence is TGTGCCAGCAGCTTGGATGATTACAATGAGCAGTTCTTC. Its translation: CASSLDDYNEQFF.

The CDR3 spells CASRDRDSDSYEQYV. DNA of the CDR3: TGTGCCAGCAGAGACCGGGACAGCGATTCCTACGAGCAGTACGTC. This chain connects TRBV27 to TRBJ2-7; 7 positions match TRBD1. The length of the CDR3 is 15 residues. Germline V gene data show CDR1 as MNHEY and CDR2 as SMNVEV (reference sequence). The junction had 9 bases not matched to a gene; V was cut back by 6 bases and J by 1 base.

This clonotype has ten or more counts. The J gene is TRBJ2-1, the V gene TRBV6-2 or TRBV6-3, with D uncertain. Trimming shortened V by 0 bases and J by 0 bases, and 9 bases separated the two germline ends. Germline V gene sequence: CDR1 MNHEY, CDR2 SVGEGT. There are 16 residues in the CDR3. The CDR3 DNA reads as TGTGCCAGCAGTTACTCGGCAGGAAGCTCCTACAATGAGCAGTTCTTC. Its protein is CASSYSAGSSYNEQFF.

The rearrangement joins TRBV7-9 to TRBJ2-4; a weak D match, TRBD2 (5 bases). V was clipped by 5 bases and J by 0 bases, with 14 bases between them. The V gene's germline CDR1 is SEHNR and CDR2 FQNEAQ (reference sequence). There are 16 residues in the CDR3. Here the CDR3 reads CASSPPRDLAKNIQYF. The DNA of the CDR3 is TGTGCCAGCAGCCCCCCGAGGGATCTAGCCAAAAACATTCAGTACTTC.

The chain joins TRBV29-1 to TRBJ2-3; TRBD1 might be the D (5 bases). The CDR3 sequence is 16 residues long. V lost 0 bases and J 7 bases, leaving 20 bases between the germline ends. The germline gives CDR1 SQVTM, CDR2 ANQGSEA. As DNA, the CDR3 is TGCAGCGTTGAAGATATGGGGCAGGGCATAGTAAATACGCAGTATTTT. Residues: CSVEDMGQGIVNTQYF.

The genes are TRBV28 and TRBJ2-4; 10 bases agree with TRBD1. V lost 6 bases, J lost 2 bases, and 7 bases stayed unmatched. The CDR3 consists of 16 residues. CDR1 MDHEN and CDR2 SYDVKM come from the germline V gene. CDR3 in DNA: TGTGCCAGCAGCCGGGACAGGGGTAGAACCAAAAACATTCAGTACTTC. It translates to CASSRDRGRTKNIQYF.

The V and J genes are TRBV2 and TRBJ1-5, with a weak D call TRBD1 (5 bases). Trimming stripped 3 bases from V and 7 bases from J, with 10 bases between. The germline V gene encodes CDR1 SNHLY and CDR2 FYNNEI. The CDR3 runs to 13 residues. The CDR3 DNA reads TGTGCCAGCAGTGATCGGGGGGGGCAGCCCCAGCATTTT. It is translated as CASSDRGGQPQHF.

V is TRBV4-1 and J is TRBJ1-1; 12 nucleotides agree with TRBD1. V was pared by 4 bases and J by 3 bases, with 3 bases of the junction left unmatched. Germline V lookup: CDR1 MGHRA, CDR2 YSYEKL. The CDR3 contains 15 residues. Here the CDR3 reads CASSPGTGGHTEAFF. CDR3 nucleotide sequence: TGCGCCAGCAGCCCCGGGACAGGGGGCCACACTGAAGCTTTCTTT.

In this sample, this clonotype turned up many times. The chain employs TRBV7-6 and TRBJ2-1, with TRBD2 as a possible D gene (5 bases). The length of the CDR3 is 13 residues. The V gene's germline CDR1 is SGHVS and CDR2 FNYEAQ. V lost 5 bases, J lost 6 bases, and 11 bases lay in between. This CDR3 reads CASSPPGSNEQFF. The DNA of the CDR3 is TGTGCCAGCAGCCCTCCGGGGTCCAATGAGCAGTTCTTC.

The rearrangement uses TRBV6-1 and TRBJ2-1; D is undetermined. The V end was cut by 0 bases, the J end by 4 bases, with 10 bases between. The CDR3 length is 15 residues. From germline, CDR1 is MNHNS and CDR2 SASEGT. This chain's CDR3 is CASSEASFRYNEQFF. The CDR3 coding sequence is TGTGCCAGCAGTGAAGCCTCTTTCCGGTACAATGAGCAGTTCTTC.

This chain links TRBV29-1 with TRBJ2-7; 10 bases map to TRBD1. Germline V gene sequence: CDR1 SQVTM, CDR2 ANQGSEA. There are 10 residues in the CDR3. Written as DNA, the CDR3 is TGTTCGGGGACAGGGGCCGAGCAGTACGTC. Translating gives CSGTGAEQYV.

In this sample, this clonotype turned up a few times. The CDR3, as DNA: TGTGCCAGCAGTAATCGGACAGGGGTTGAGCAGTACGTC. Translation: CASSNRTGVEQYV. This chain connects TRBV27 to TRBJ2-7; 9 bases match TRBD1. The junction had 6 bases not matched to a gene; V was cut back by 5 bases and J by 7 bases. This CDR3 has 13 residues. From germline, CDR1 is MNHEY and CDR2 SMNVEV (reference sequence).

This clonotype came up a few times. This chain connects TRBV4-3 to TRBJ1-5; tentative D call: TRBD1 (6 bases). Trimming removed 0 bases from V and 3 bases from J, with 12 bases in between. Per germline, CDR1 LGHNA and CDR2 YSLEER. The CDR3 totals 16 residues. CDR3 loop: CASSQDWTDYNQPQHF. CDR3 sequence (DNA): TGCGCCAGCAGCCAAGATTGGACAGATTACAATCAGCCCCAGCATTTT.

This clonotype was seen only a few times. The chain is built from TRBV7-9 and TRBJ2-2; 10 bases are shared with TRBD1. The CDR3 has 16 residues. J lost 0 bases, V lost 4 bases, and 2 bases had no gene match. CDR1 is SEHNR and CDR2 is FQNEAQ in the germline V gene (reference sequence). CDR3 region: CASSSGTGANTGELFF. In nucleotides, the CDR3 is TGTGCCAGCAGCTCGGGGACAGGGGCGAACACCGGGGAGCTGTTTTTT.

This clonotype was counted between two and nine times. This chain connects TRBV4-1 to TRBJ1-6, with a possible D match to TRBD1 (5 bases). The CDR3 loop spans 14 amino acids. Looked up from germline, CDR1 is MGHRA and CDR2 is YSYEKL. V lost 2 bases to trimming and J lost 7 bases, with 9 bases between them. As DNA, the CDR3 is TGCGCCAGCAGCCAACGGGACGAAAATTCACCCCTCCACTTT. Its protein is CASSQRDENSPLHF.

V and J are TRBV7-8 and TRBJ1-5; possibly TRBD1 for D (6 bases). Germline values: CDR1 SGHVS, CDR2 FQNEAQ. The germline V and J ends were trimmed by 5 bases and 8 bases, with 13 bases remaining between them. There are 13 residues in the CDR3. DNA for the CDR3: TGTGCCAGCAGCCCCGGACAGATTGAGCCCCAGCATTTT. Translating gives CASSPGQIEPQHF.

This rearrangement joins TRBV6-6 to TRBJ2-7; D might be TRBD1 (6 bases). The CDR3 has 13 residues. Germline-derived CDR1 and CDR2 are MNHNY and SVGAGI (reference sequence). The V and J ends lost 4 bases and 7 bases respectively, with 14 bases between them. CDR3 nucleotide sequence: TGTGCCAGCAGTTCTGGGGGCCCGACTGAGCAGTACGTC. Amino acid sequence: CASSSGGPTEQYV.

This clonotype was seen ten or more times. The rearrangement links TRBV2 to TRBJ2-5; 7 nucleotides agree with TRBD1. The CDR3 extends over 15 amino acids. V gave up 7 bases and J gave up 0 bases; unmatched junction bases: 8. Germline V lookup: CDR1 SNHLY, CDR2 FYNNEI. This CDR3 reads CASMPTGMDQETQYF. In DNA form, the CDR3 reads TGTGCCAGCATGCCGACAGGGATGGACCAAGAGACCCAGTACTTC.

This chain links TRBV15 with TRBJ2-1, with 12 bases that match TRBD2. V shed 8 bases, J shed 7 bases, and the junction held 18 bases outside the gene matches. The length of the CDR3 is 18 residues. CDR1 is LNHNV and CDR2 is YYDKDF in the germline V gene (reference sequence). CDR3 in DNA: TGTGCCACCCAAAGGGAACTCAGACTAGCGGGGGATCATAATGAGCAGTTCTTC. This translates into CATQRELRLAGDHNEQFF.